These 22 T cell receptor beta chains originate from one sample sequenced in a study of blood T cell repertoires in COVID-19 (dated by TCRdb to about 2020). Preparation of the library involved the immunoSEQ multiplex PCR assay. TCRdb retrieved this table from immuneACCESS and kept in-frame rearrangements only. Not all clones are present; in checked studies, unresolved V genes account for under half, and no reason is known for the remainder. The sample profile shows fewer than 300,000 clones; approximately 90% of them were found once. In total, the top ten clones hold just under 9% of the sample. The sequencing sample was made of PBMCs or T cells enriched from blood (not recorded which). The receptors were sampled from a man aged 35-49 years who had recovered from COVID-19.

This clone was counted between two and nine times. The rearrangement joins TRBV27 to TRBJ2-2; the match to TRBD2 covers 9 bases. Losses at the gene ends were 7 bases for V and 4 bases for J; bases not matched to a gene: 7. The CDR3 has 15 amino acids. The V gene's germline CDR1 is MNHEY and CDR2 SMNVEV (reference sequence). This CDR3 is CASTWREGSTGELFF. As DNA, the CDR3 is TGTGCCAGCACCTGGCGGGAGGGATCCACCGGGGAGCTGTTTTTT.

The gene calls are TRBV11-3 and TRBJ2-2, with 7 bases aligning to TRBD2. Germline V gene sequence: CDR1 SGHNT, CDR2 YENEEA. V was pared by 0 bases and J by 5 bases, with 12 bases of the junction left unmatched. The CDR3 length is 18 residues. The DNA for the CDR3 is TGTGCCAGCAGCTTAGAACTAGCGCAAACAGAAGGGACCGGGGAGCTGTTTTTT. Residues: CASSLELAQTEGTGELFF.

The chain employs TRBV2 and TRBJ1-2, with D unclear. The CDR3 sequence is 12 residues long. Germline V gene sequence: CDR1 SNHLY, CDR2 FYNNEI. V was trimmed by 7 bases and J by 0 bases, leaving 6 bases between them. The CDR3 protein is CASTISNYGYTF. The CDR3 DNA is TGTGCCAGCACCATTTCTAACTATGGCTACACCTTC.

The chain couples TRBV29-1 to TRBJ1-2; D may be TRBD1 (6 bases). This CDR3 comprises 15 residues. The germline gives CDR1 SQVTM, CDR2 ANQGSEA. V gave up 2 bases and J gave up 6 bases, with 19 bases separating them. The CDR3 loop reads CSVERYNRAENGYTF. DNA of the CDR3: TGCAGCGTTGAACGGTACAACAGGGCGGAGAATGGCTACACCTTC.

This chain links TRBV9 with TRBJ2-1; 12 bases align to TRBD2. The CDR3 length is 16 residues. Germline V gives CDR1 SGDLS, CDR2 YYNGEE. V lost 4 bases and J lost 7; bases outside the gene matches: 9. The CDR3 bases are TGTGCCAGCAGCATTGTTGGACTAGCGGGAAGTAATGAGCAGTTCTTC. Its translation: CASSIVGLAGSNEQFF.

The chain has TRBV6-5 and TRBJ2-3, with D maybe TRBD2 (5 bases). The CDR3 contains 16 residues. Per the germline V gene, CDR1 is MNHEY and CDR2 is SVGAGI. The V end was cut by 0 bases, the J end by 0 bases, with 10 bases between. The DNA of the CDR3 is TGTGCCAGCAGTTACTCGATCCTAGCTAGCACAGATACGCAGTATTTT. Its protein is CASSYSILASTDTQYF.

This rearrangement joins TRBV7-3 to TRBJ2-3, with TRBD1 identical over 7 bases. The CDR3 totals 14 residues. The germline CDR1 and CDR2 sequences are SGHTA and FQGTGA. V was pared by 5 bases and J by 0 bases, with 2 bases of the junction left unmatched. CDR3 in amino acids: CASSPGQSTDTQYF. Written as DNA, the CDR3 is TGTGCCAGCAGCCCGGGACAGAGCACAGATACGCAGTATTTT.

The chain is built from TRBV13 and TRBJ1-6, with TRBD1 matching 7 bases. J was trimmed by 5 bases and V by 5 bases; bases with no gene match: 3. The CDR3 runs to 14 residues. The V gene's germline CDR1 is PRHDT and CDR2 FYEKMQ (reference sequence). This chain's CDR3 is CASSRGGHNSPLHF. CDR3 nucleotides: TGTGCCAGCAGCAGAGGGGGCCATAATTCACCCCTCCACTTT.

The chain recombines TRBV12-3 or TRBV12-4 with TRBJ1-1; D not resolved. The CDR3 totals 13 residues. Trimming pared 2 bases from V and 1 base from J, leaving 5 bases between. CDR3: CASSLYKNTEAFF. CDR3 nucleotides: TGTGCCAGCAGTTTATACAAGAACACTGAAGCTTTCTTT.

For the CDR3, the DNA is TGTGCCAGCAGCCCTAACGGAGGGAATGAAAAACTGTTTTTT. It encodes CASSPNGGNEKLFF. The genes are TRBV5-7 and TRBJ1-4; D not certain. TRBV5-7 is annotated as an ORF whose role is uncertain. V was cut by 4 bases and J by 5 bases, with 12 bases left in between. The CDR3 has 14 amino acids.

V usage is TRBV6-2 or TRBV6-3 and J usage is TRBJ2-1, with TRBD2 identical over 7 bases. Germline V gives CDR1 MNHEY, CDR2 SVGEGT. V lost 3 bases and J lost 10; bases outside the gene matches: 9. The CDR3 covers 14 residues. The CDR3 nucleotides are TGTGCCAGCAGTTATTGGGGGACTACCCGGGAGCAGTTCTTC. Protein sequence: CASSYWGTTREQFF.

The chain uses TRBV2 and TRBJ2-3; 11 nucleotides line up with TRBD2. V shed 7 bases, J shed 6 bases, and the junction held 9 bases outside the gene matches. The CDR3 contains 15 residues. The V gene's germline CDR1 is SNHLY and CDR2 FYNNEI. The CDR3 reads CASTATSGTLDTQYF. The CDR3 bases are TGTGCCAGCACTGCGACTAGCGGGACGCTGGATACGCAGTATTTT. Full variable domain (outside the CDR3, taken from reference TRBV2 and TRBJ2-3): EPEVTQTPSHQVTQMGQEVILRCVPISNHLYFYWYRQILGQKVEFLVSFYNNEISEKSEIFDDQFSVERPDGSNFTLKIRSTKLEDSAMYFCASTATSGTLDTQYFGPGTRLTVL.

This clone was counted a single time. The V and J genes are TRBV6-2 or TRBV6-3 and TRBJ2-7; 7 positions agree with TRBD1. CDR3 length equals 14 residues. Per the germline V gene, CDR1 is MNHEY and CDR2 is SVGEGT. J was trimmed by 6 bases and V by 6 bases; bases with no gene match: 11. The chain's CDR3 is CASSPTLDRAEQYF. The CDR3 DNA reads TGTGCCAGCAGCCCCACCTTAGACAGGGCCGAGCAGTACTTC.

The chain joins TRBV7-6 to TRBJ1-3; D may be TRBD1 (6 bases). Trimming took 4 bases from V and 0 from J, leaving 10 bases between them. CDR1 SGHVS and CDR2 FNYEAQ come from the germline V gene. The length of the CDR3 is 15 residues. CDR3 in amino acids: CASSSDRSSGNTIYF. The CDR3 DNA is TGTGCCAGCAGCTCAGACAGGAGCTCTGGAAACACCATATATTTT. The whole variable domain, remainder taken from reference TRBV7-6 and TRBJ1-3, is GAGVSQSPRYKVTKRGQDVALRCDPISGHVSLYWYRQALGQGPEFLTYFNYEAQQDKSGLPNDRFSAERPEGSISTLTIQRTEQRDSAMYRCASSSDRSSGNTIYFGEGSWLTVV.

About this clone itself: The junction departs from the called germline gene at one end, perhaps through a read error. The chain is built from TRBV6-5 and TRBJ2-5, with 12 bases identical to TRBD2. CDR1 and CDR2 from the germline V gene are MNHEY and SVGAGI. This CDR3 is 15 amino acids long. CDR3 protein: CATSRTSGTQETQYF. The CDR3 region has the DNA TGTGCCACCAGTAGGACTAGCGGGACGCAAGAGACCCAGTACTTC.

The chain carries TRBV28 and TRBJ2-5; a weak D match, TRBD2 (7 bases). Germline V CDR1 and CDR2: MDHEN, SYDVKM. CDR3 length equals 17 residues. Trimming took off 3 bases at V and 2 bases at J, with 19 bases between the two ends. The CDR3 reads CASSLGRGKRIQETQYF. In DNA form, the CDR3 reads TGTGCCAGCAGTTTGGGGAGGGGGAAGAGAATACAAGAGACCCAGTACTTC.

The chain is built from TRBV21-1 and TRBJ2-5; the table's D gene call, TRBD2, was not cross checked with the DNA. TRBV21-1 is classified as a pseudogene. The length of the CDR3 is 15 residues. For the CDR3, the DNA is TGTGCCAGCAGCAAATGGGGCGGGGCCGAGGAGACCCAGTACTTC. Its translation is CASSKWGGAEETQYF.

Worth noting for this clone: This sample also contains other DNA sequences that code for the same CDR3. The chain has TRBV5-6 and TRBJ2-7; tentatively, D is TRBD2 (5 bases). This CDR3 contains 13 residues. Germline V gene sequence: CDR1 SGHDT, CDR2 YYEEEE. V lost 2 bases and J lost 4, with 10 bases in between. In DNA form, the CDR3 reads TGTGCCAGCAGCTTAGCTAGCTCGTACGAGCAGTACTTC. It yields the protein CASSLASSYEQYF.

This chain connects TRBV27 to TRBJ2-7; possibly TRBD1 for D (6 bases). Deletions cut 7 bases from V and 3 bases from J, with 19 bases between. CDR1 MNHEY and CDR2 SMNVEV come from the germline V gene (reference sequence). The CDR3 consists of 15 residues. The CDR3 nucleotides read TGTGCCAGCAATTACGCAGGGGATTCGGTCTACGAGCAGTACTTC. Translated, it gives CASNYAGDSVYEQYF.

This chain joins TRBV10-2 and TRBJ1-4, with 11 bases identical to TRBD1. V lost 5 bases and J lost 7; bases outside the gene matches: 9. The CDR3 has 16 amino acids. Germline-derived CDR1 and CDR2 are WSHSY and SAAADI. The CDR3 DNA follows: TGCGCCAGCAGTAAGACAAGGACAGGGGGCGGTGAAAAACTGTTTTTT. This encodes CASSKTRTGGGEKLFF.

DNA of the CDR3: TGTGCCAGCAGCCAAGACGGGACAGGGGTTCCGCCCCAGCATTTT. As protein: CASSQDGTGVPPQHF. V is TRBV4-2 and J is TRBJ1-5; 10 nucleotides agree with TRBD1. Germline trimming cut 0 bases from V and 9 bases from J; bases unmatched to any gene: 5. The CDR3 runs 15 residues. Per the germline V gene, CDR1 is LGHNA and CDR2 is YNFKEQ.

CDR3 residues: CATKKTGSYEQYF. The CDR3 coding sequence is TGTGCCACCAAAAAAACAGGCTCCTACGAGCAGTACTTC. This chain connects TRBV11-3 to TRBJ2-7; tentative D call: TRBD1 (5 bases). Germline V CDR1 and CDR2: SGHNT, YENEEA. V was clipped by 10 bases and J by 0 bases, with 13 bases between them. The CDR3 sequence is 13 residues long.